The entry below gives a single T cell receptor (beta chain) sequence along with its context. The data derive from a study of blood T cell repertoires in COVID-19. Across the study: The samples span acute and convalescent COVID-19 from the United States, Italy and Spain.

Libraries were prepared by immunoSEQ multiplex PCR; TCRdb keeps only in-frame clonotypes and omits some of them. The table lists 300,000 or so clones, 87% of them singletons. CDR1 SNHLY and CDR2 FYNNEI come from the germline V gene. Trimming shortened V by 4 bases and J by 5 bases, and 17 bases separated the two germline ends. This CDR3 contains 15 residues. The origin of this receptor is a woman aged 45-65 years who had recovered from COVID-19. Input material: peripheral blood. The genes are TRBV2 and TRBJ1-1, with D perhaps matching TRBD1 (5 bases). CDR3 protein: CASSANGRDLTEAFF. In DNA form, the CDR3 reads TGTGCCAGCAGTGCCAATGGCAGGGACTTAACTGAAGCTTTCTTT.